The clone carrying this T cell receptor (beta chain) has only one observation. The sample originates from a study of T cell changes during pregnancy in multiple sclerosis. Method: immunoSEQ multiplex PCR; TCRdb's copy keeps in-frame clones and lacks some. The sample has 79,000 or so clones, 70% to 90% seen once; the top ten hold approximately 3.3%. This sequence originates from a female donor with multiple sclerosis, enrolled in a pregnancy study. This sample comprised peripheral blood, obtained before pregnancy.

The CDR3 DNA sequence: TGTGCCAGCAGCCAAGCACGGAGGGGAACTAATGAAAAACTGTTTTTT. Its translation: CASSQARRGTNEKLFF. V and J are TRBV4-2 and TRBJ1-4; D may be TRBD1 (5 bases). This CDR3 is 16 amino acids long. CDR1 LGHNA and CDR2 YNFKEQ come from the germline V gene. V lost 1 base and J lost 1, with 10 bases in between.